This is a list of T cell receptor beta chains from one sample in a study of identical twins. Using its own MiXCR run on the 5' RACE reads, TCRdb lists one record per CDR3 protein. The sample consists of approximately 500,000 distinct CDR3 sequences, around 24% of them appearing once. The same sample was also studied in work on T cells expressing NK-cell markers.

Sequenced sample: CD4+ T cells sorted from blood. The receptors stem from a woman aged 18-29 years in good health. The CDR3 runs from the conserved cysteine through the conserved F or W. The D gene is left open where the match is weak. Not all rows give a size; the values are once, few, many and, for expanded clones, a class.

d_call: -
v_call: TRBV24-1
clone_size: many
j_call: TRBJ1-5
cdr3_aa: CATMGDSNQPQHF
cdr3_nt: TGTGCCACCATGGGGGACAGCAATCAGCCCCAGCATTTT

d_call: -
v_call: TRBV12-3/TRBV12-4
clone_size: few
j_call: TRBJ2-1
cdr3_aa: CASGAGYSYNEQFF
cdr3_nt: TGTGCCAGCGGGGCAGGGTACTCCTACAATGAGCAGTTCTTC

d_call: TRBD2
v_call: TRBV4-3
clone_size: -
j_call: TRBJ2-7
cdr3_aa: CASSQQLAGGDYEQYF
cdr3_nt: TGCGCCAGCAGCCAGCAACTAGCGGGAGGGGACTACGAGCAGTACTTC

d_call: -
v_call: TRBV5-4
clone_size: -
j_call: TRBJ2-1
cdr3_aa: CASSFGVTLYNEQFF
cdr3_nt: TGTGCCAGCAGCTTTGGGGTGACTTTATACAATGAGCAGTTCTTC

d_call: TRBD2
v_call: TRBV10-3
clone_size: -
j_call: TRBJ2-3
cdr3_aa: CAVTSGTADTQYF
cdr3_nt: TGTGCCGTGACTAGCGGGACCGCAGATACGCAGTATTTT

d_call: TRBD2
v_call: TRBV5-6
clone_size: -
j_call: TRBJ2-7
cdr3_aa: CASSPGTISYEQYF
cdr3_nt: TGTGCCAGCAGCCCCGGGACTATTTCCTACGAGCAGTACTTC

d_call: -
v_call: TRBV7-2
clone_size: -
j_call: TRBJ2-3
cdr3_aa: CASSTRSLPSTDTQYF
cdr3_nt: TGTGCCAGCAGCACCCGGTCCCTGCCTAGCACAGATACGCAGTATTTT

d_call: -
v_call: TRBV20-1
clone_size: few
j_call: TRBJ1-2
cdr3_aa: CSARDNSRGYTF
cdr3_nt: TGCAGTGCTAGAGATAACTCGAGGGGCTACACCTTC

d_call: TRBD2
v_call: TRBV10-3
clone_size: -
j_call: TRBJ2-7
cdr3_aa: CAISALAGGPMNEQYF
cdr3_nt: TGTGCCATCAGTGCCCTAGCGGGAGGGCCTATGAACGAGCAGTACTTC

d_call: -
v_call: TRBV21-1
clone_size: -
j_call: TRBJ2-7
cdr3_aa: CASRDSSEQYF
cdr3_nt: TGTGCCAGCAGGGACTCTTCCGAGCAGTACTTC

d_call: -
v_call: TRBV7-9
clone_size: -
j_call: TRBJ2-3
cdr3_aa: CASSARVTRDTQYF
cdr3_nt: TGTGCCAGCAGCGCTCGGGTCACGCGAGATACGCAGTATTTT

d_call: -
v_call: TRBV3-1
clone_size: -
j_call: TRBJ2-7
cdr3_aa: CASSQGGGFRQYF
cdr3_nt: TGTGCCAGCAGCCAAGGAGGGGGTTTCAGACAGTACTTC

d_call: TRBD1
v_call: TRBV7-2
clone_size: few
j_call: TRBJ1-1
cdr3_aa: CASSLIGQATEAFF
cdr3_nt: TGTGCCAGCAGCTTAATCGGACAGGCCACTGAAGCTTTCTTT

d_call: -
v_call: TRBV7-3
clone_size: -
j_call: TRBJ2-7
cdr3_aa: CASSLRAGAPPFIYEQYF
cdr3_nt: TGTGCCAGCAGCTTACGCGCAGGGGCCCCCCCTTTTATCTACGAGCAGTACTTC

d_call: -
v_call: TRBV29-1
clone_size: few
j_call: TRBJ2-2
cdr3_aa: CSGILDQNTGELFF
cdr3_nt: TGCAGCGGGATACTAGATCAGAACACCGGGGAGCTGTTTTTT

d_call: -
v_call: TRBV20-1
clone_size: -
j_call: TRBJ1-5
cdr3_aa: CSAVAPTSNQPQHF
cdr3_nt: TGCAGTGCTGTAGCCCCAACGAGCAATCAGCCCCAGCATTTT

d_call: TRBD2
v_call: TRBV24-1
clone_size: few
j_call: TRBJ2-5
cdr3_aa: CATSDSGTSGVQETQYF
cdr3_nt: TGTGCCACCAGTGATTCCGGGACTAGCGGGGTCCAAGAGACCCAGTACTTC

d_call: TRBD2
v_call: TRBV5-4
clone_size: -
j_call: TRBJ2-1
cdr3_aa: CASSSGLAGYSNEQFF
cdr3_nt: TGTGCCAGCAGCTCGGGACTAGCGGGATACAGCAATGAGCAGTTCTTC

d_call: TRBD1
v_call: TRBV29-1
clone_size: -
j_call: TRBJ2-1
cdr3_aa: CSVDGTVYNEQFF
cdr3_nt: TGCAGCGTTGACGGGACAGTATACAATGAGCAGTTCTTC

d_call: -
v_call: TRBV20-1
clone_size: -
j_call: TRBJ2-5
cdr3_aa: CSATQETQYF
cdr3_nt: TGCAGTGCCACCCAAGAGACCCAGTACTTC

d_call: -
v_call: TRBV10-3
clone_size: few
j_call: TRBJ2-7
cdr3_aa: CAISYADYEQYF
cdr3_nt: TGTGCCATCAGTTACGCGGACTACGAGCAGTACTTC

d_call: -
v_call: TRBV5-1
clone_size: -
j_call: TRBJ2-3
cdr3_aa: CASSSLRGGGETDTQYF
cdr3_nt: TGCGCCAGCAGCTCCCTCAGGGGGGGAGGGGAGACAGATACGCAGTATTTT

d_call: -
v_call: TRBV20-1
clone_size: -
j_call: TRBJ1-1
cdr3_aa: CSARGQGDTEAFF
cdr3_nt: TGCAGTGCTAGAGGGCAGGGTGACACTGAAGCTTTCTTT

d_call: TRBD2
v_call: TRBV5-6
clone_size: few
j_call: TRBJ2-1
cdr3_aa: CASRTASGGHYNEQFF
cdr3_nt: TGTGCCAGCAGAACCGCAAGCGGGGGGCACTACAATGAGCAGTTCTTC

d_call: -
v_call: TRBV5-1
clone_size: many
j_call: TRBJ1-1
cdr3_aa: CASSSTPGTRKLNTEAFF
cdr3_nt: TGCGCCAGCAGCAGCACACCCGGGACACGAAAATTGAACACTGAAGCTTTCTTT

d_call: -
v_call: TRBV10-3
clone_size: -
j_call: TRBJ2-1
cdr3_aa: CAISPRDSSYNEQFF
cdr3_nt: TGTGCCATCAGTCCACGAGATAGCTCCTACAATGAGCAGTTCTTC

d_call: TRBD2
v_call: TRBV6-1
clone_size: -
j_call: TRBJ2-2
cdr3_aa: CASRGLAGPNTGELFF
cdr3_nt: TGTGCCAGCAGGGGACTAGCGGGGCCTAACACCGGGGAGCTGTTTTTT

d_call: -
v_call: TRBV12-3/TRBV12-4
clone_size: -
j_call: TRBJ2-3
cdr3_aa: CASSLGRDRDTQYF
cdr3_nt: TGTGCCAGCAGCCTGGGCAGGGATAGGGATACGCAGTATTTT

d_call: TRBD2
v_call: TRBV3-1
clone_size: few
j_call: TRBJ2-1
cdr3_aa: CASSHAGDGEQFF
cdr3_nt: TGTGCCAGCAGCCATGCGGGAGACGGTGAGCAGTTCTTC

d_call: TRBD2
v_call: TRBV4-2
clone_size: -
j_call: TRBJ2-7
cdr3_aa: CASSSEDGLAGVGRYEQYF
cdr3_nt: TGTGCCAGCAGTTCGGAAGACGGACTAGCGGGAGTAGGACGCTACGAGCAGTACTTC

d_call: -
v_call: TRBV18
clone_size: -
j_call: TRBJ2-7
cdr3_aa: CASSQQGHYYEQYF
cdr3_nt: TGTGCCAGCTCACAACAGGGACACTACTACGAGCAGTACTTC

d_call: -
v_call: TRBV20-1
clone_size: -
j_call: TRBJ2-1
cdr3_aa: CSANPPGFGNEQFF
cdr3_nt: TGCAGTGCTAACCCCCCCGGGTTTGGCAATGAGCAGTTCTTC

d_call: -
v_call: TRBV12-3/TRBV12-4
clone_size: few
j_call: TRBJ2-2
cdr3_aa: CASSLRTTLNTGELFF
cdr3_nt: TGTGCCAGCAGTTTAAGGACGACTTTGAACACCGGGGAGCTGTTTTTT

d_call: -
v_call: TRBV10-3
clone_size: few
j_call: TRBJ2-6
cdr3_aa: CAISDPGVSGANVLTF
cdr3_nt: TGTGCCATCAGTGACCCTGGAGTCTCTGGGGCCAACGTCCTGACTTTC

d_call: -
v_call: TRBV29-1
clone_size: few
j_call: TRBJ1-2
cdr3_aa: CSVGGGDYGYTF
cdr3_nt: TGCAGCGTTGGTGGCGGTGACTATGGCTACACCTTC

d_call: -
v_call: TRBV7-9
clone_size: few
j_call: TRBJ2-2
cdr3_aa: CASSSGPNTGELFF
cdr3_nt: TGTGCCAGCAGCTCGGGACCGAACACCGGGGAGCTGTTTTTT

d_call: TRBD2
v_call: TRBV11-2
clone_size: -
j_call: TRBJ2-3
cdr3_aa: CASSFRTRVGDTQYF
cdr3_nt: TGTGCCAGCAGCTTTCGGACTAGAGTAGGCGATACGCAGTATTTT

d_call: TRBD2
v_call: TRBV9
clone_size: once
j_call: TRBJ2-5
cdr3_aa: CASSVGDLLGGQETQYF
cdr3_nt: TGTGCCAGCAGCGTAGGAGACCTTTTGGGGGGGCAAGAGACCCAGTACTTC

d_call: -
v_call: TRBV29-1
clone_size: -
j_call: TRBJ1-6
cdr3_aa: CSAATGIDSPLHF
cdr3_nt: TGCAGCGCTGCGACAGGCATCGATTCACCCCTCCACTTT

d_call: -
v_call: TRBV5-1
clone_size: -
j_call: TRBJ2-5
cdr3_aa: CASSVANLRQETQYF
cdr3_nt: TGCGCCAGCAGCGTCGCCAACCTCCGGCAAGAGACCCAGTACTTC

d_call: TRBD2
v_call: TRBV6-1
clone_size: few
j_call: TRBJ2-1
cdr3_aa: CASSLAGSNEQFF
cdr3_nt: TGTGCCAGCAGTCTAGCGGGTTCCAATGAGCAGTTCTTC